One TCR beta chain is described in this entry. Antigen unknown. Germline V gene sequence: CDR1 WNHNN, CDR2 SYGVQD (reference sequence). Trimming at V came to 4 bases and at J to 4 bases, leaving 9 bases not matched to a gene. CDR3 length: 16 amino acids. It was with 60 Vbeta and 13 Jbeta primers that the PCR ran. Generated by immunoSEQ multiplex PCR, the TCRdb table keeps only in-frame clones and is missing some. This sample carries around 130,000 clones, roughly 80% of them seen once, and the ten largest clones take 0.8% to 0.95%. The sample is drawn from a study of cytomegalovirus exposure and HLA in healthy donors. Findings and caveats of the study: With high specificity and sensitivity, the classifier reportedly diagnosed cytomegalovirus status.

The sequencing input was PBMCs. This chain links TRBV10-1 with TRBJ2-1, with 8 bases lining up with TRBD2. The TCR was taken from a woman aged 60-70 years in good health and CMV-seronegative. CDR3 DNA: TGCGCCAGCAGTGGAGGGCTAGCGGGCCTTTACAATGAGCAGTTCTTC. It specifies CASSGGLAGLYNEQFF.